A selection of T cell receptor beta chains follows, all from one sample in a study of long-term antiretroviral therapy in people with HIV. Only in-frame clones appear in the TCRdb table, and some are missing; sequencing was by immunoSEQ multiplex PCR. Of about 32,000 clones listed, around 94% are singletons. This material consisted of unsorted PBMCs, taken 4.1 years after starting antiretroviral therapy. The receptors come from a woman between 50 and 59 years old with HIV. The CDR3 runs from the conserved cysteine through the conserved F or W. Fields, in order: V gene, J gene, CDR3 length, CDR3 protein.

TRBV5-1	TRBJ2-6	16	CASFDHRASGANVLTF
TRBV6-5	TRBJ2-7	14	CASSPTGGVYEQYF
TRBV15	TRBJ2-2	13	CATSRERTGELFF
TRBV11-2	TRBJ1-6	15	CASSFQTGGASPLHF
TRBV27	TRBJ1-1	15	CASSTQRTGSTEAFF
TRBV9	TRBJ2-5	16	CASSAASGGMLETQYF
TRBV6-4	TRBJ1-6	13	CATSQELNSPLHF
TRBV5-6	TRBJ1-4	15	CASSLLGEQGEKLFF
TRBV25-1	TRBJ1-2	14	CASSDSAGGFGYTF
TRBV9	TRBJ1-3	17	CASSARRGDPSGNTIYF
TRBV6-6	TRBJ2-7	15	CASRRWDAFSREQYF
TRBV29-1	TRBJ1-2	13	CSVGAAGNYGYTF
TRBV4-1	TRBJ1-1	15	CASSQVRGQGTEAFF
TRBV14	TRBJ1-1	14	CASSLREANTEAFF
TRBV25-1	TRBJ1-2	14	CASSEVRQGDGYTF
TRBV6-5	TRBJ2-7	12	CASSLRQREQYF
TRBV28	TRBJ1-6	12	CASSLSLSPLHF
TRBV6-5	TRBJ1-1	11	CASSSNTEAFF
TRBV9	TRBJ1-6	15	CASSGRDRVNSPLHF